This passage covers 23 T cell receptor beta chains from one sample sequenced in a study of T cell repertoires in cytomegalovirus infection. TCRdb used MiXCR to reprocess the reads, holding one entry per CDR3 protein. Found here are approximately 500,000 distinct CDR3 sequences, about 15% of them singletons; the top ten hold more than 20%. Material for sequencing was CD8+ T cells from PBMCs. Receptors originate from a human donor in good health (CMV status not recorded). Some clones in this sample may be carry-over from other donors' samples.

The chain uses TRBV5-1 and TRBJ2-5; D is unresolved. The CDR3 consists of 15 residues. Trimming pared 4 bases from V and 1 base from J, leaving 14 bases between. From germline, CDR1 is SGHRS and CDR2 YFSETQ. The CDR3 DNA sequence: TGCGCCAGCAGCGTACGGCCTGAAACCCAAGAGACCCAGTACTTC. The encoded protein is CASSVRPETQETQYF.

This clonotype was observed many times. The chain joins TRBV11-2 to TRBJ2-5; D unresolved. The CDR3 sequence is 13 residues long. With 1 base removed from V and 0 bases from J, the gap between germline ends came to 3 bases. Germline assignment: CDR1 SGHAT and CDR2 FQNNGV. The CDR3, as DNA: TGTGCCAGCAGCTTAGGCCACCAAGAGACCCAGTACTTC. Translation: CASSLGHQETQYF.

The chain carries TRBV4-1 and TRBJ1-3; D ambiguous. The germline CDR1 and CDR2 sequences are MGHRA and YSYEKL. The V and J ends lost 1 base and 0 bases respectively, with 7 bases between them. The CDR3 length is 15 residues. CDR3 sequence: CASSQAPASGNTIYF. For the CDR3, the DNA is TGCGCCAGCAGCCAAGCCCCGGCCTCTGGAAACACCATATATTTT.

This clonotype was found many times. The chain carries TRBV7-6 and TRBJ2-1; unclear D gene. Germline V gene lookup returns CDR1 SGHVS and CDR2 FNYEAQ. V was trimmed by 5 bases and J by 4 bases, leaving 12 bases between them. The CDR3 covers 14 residues. CDR3 sequence reads: CASSGPISYNEQFF. Written as DNA, the CDR3 is TGTGCCAGCAGCGGACCGATTTCTTACAATGAGCAGTTCTTC.

Only a few counts were recorded for this clonotype. The J gene is TRBJ1-2, the V gene TRBV24-1; D gene ambiguous. V was shortened by 5 bases and J by 1 base, with 4 bases between the two germline ends. The CDR3 is made up of 12 amino acids. Germline CDR1 KGHDR, CDR2 SFDVKD. The CDR3 coding sequence is TGTGCCACCAGTGGCAGTAACTATGGCTACACCTTC. Its protein is CATSGSNYGYTF.

This clonotype has just a few counts. CDR3 in amino acids: CAWRAGGGYEQYF. The CDR3 DNA is TGTGCCTGGAGAGCTGGAGGAGGGTACGAGCAGTACTTC. J is TRBJ2-7 and V is TRBV30; perhaps TRBD2 as D (6 bases). V lost 3 bases and J lost 4, with 13 bases in between. This CDR3 spans 13 amino acids. The germline CDR1 and CDR2 sequences are GTSNPN and SVGIG (reference sequence).

This clonotype was detected only once. The chain carries TRBV27 and TRBJ2-1; 10 bases are a match to TRBD1. Germline V CDR1 and CDR2: MNHEY, SMNVEV (reference sequence). CDR3 length: 13 residues. Germline trimming cut 5 bases from V and 8 bases from J; bases unmatched to any gene: 3. CDR3 amino acids: CASSRQGAYEQFF. The CDR3 nucleotides are TGTGCCAGCAGTCGACAGGGGGCCTATGAGCAGTTCTTC.

This clonotype occurred many times. This sequence joins TRBV7-8 and TRBJ1-5; TRBD1 is a possible D gene (5 bases). Germline assignment: CDR1 SGHVS and CDR2 FQNEAQ. V was pared by 8 bases and J by 3 bases, with 11 bases between. The CDR3 runs 13 residues. This chain's CDR3 is CASEQATNQPQHF. The CDR3 bases are TGTGCCAGCGAACAGGCGACCAATCAGCCCCAGCATTTT. The entire variable domain, with the rest obtained from reference TRBV7-8 and TRBJ1-5, is as follows: GAGVSQSPRYKVAKRGQDVALRCDPISGHVSLFWYQQALGQGPEFLTYFQNEAQLDKSGLPSDRFFAERPEGSVSTLKIQRTQQEDSAVYLCASEQATNQPQHFGDGTRLSIL.

This clonotype showed up many times. V and J are TRBV7-2 and TRBJ2-7, with 15 bases identical to TRBD2. The germline gives CDR1 SGHTA, CDR2 FQGNSA. The CDR3 is made up of 17 amino acids. The V gene end was trimmed by 5 bases and the J gene end by 0 bases; junction bases not matched to a gene: 5. CDR3 coding DNA: TGTGCCAGCAGCGCGGGGACTAGCGGGGGGAGCTCCTACGAGCAGTACTTC. It codes for CASSAGTSGGSSYEQYF. The whole variable domain, remainder taken from reference TRBV7-2 and TRBJ2-7, is GAGVSQSPSNKVTEKGKDVELRCDPISGHTALYWYRQSLGQGLEFLIYFQGNSAPDKSGLPSDRFSAERTGGSVSTLTIQRTQQEDSAVYLCASSAGTSGGSSYEQYFGPGTRLTVT.

The chain has TRBV7-9 and TRBJ2-7, with TRBD2 identical over 8 bases. CDR1 and CDR2 (germline): SEHNR, FQNEAQ (reference sequence). Trimming removed 5 bases from V and 2 bases from J; junction bases left unmatched: 11. This CDR3 region has 16 residues. The CDR3 DNA is TGTGCCAGCAGCCCTAAATCGGCGGGGGGCACCTACGAGCAGTACTTC. Translating it yields CASSPKSAGGTYEQYF. Full variable domain (remainder filled in from reference TRBV7-9 and TRBJ2-7): DTGVSQNPRHKITKRGQNVTFRCDPISEHNRLYWYRQTLGQGPEFLTYFQNEAQLEKSRLLSDRFSAERPKGSFSTLEIQRTEQGDSAMYLCASSPKSAGGTYEQYFGPGTRLTVT.

This clonotype showed up just a few times. This sequence joins TRBV6-6 and TRBJ2-7; 7 bases are shared with TRBD2. This CDR3 has 15 amino acids. Germline CDR1 MNHNY, CDR2 SVGAGI (reference sequence). With V trimmed by 10 bases and J by 2 bases, 14 bases remained unmatched. This chain's CDR3 is CATEPSTSEPYEQYF. The CDR3 DNA reads as TGTGCCACCGAACCCTCAACTAGCGAACCCTACGAGCAGTACTTC.

The sample holds many counts of this clonotype. This chain links TRBV10-3 with TRBJ1-4; D perhaps matches TRBD1 (5 bases). The CDR3 consists of 15 residues. V lost 0 bases, J lost 8 bases, and 13 bases lay in between. Germline CDR1 and CDR2: ENHRY and SYGVKD. The CDR3 spells CAISESSREGEKLFF. CDR3 sequence (DNA): TGTGCCATCAGTGAGTCGAGCAGGGAGGGCGAAAAACTGTTTTTT.

The CDR3 DNA sequence: TGTGCCAGCAGTTACGGGGCTCAGGATACGCAGTATTTT. Its translation is CASSYGAQDTQYF. The chain joins TRBV6-5 to TRBJ2-3; TRBD1 is a possible D gene (5 bases). V was shortened by 2 bases and J by 6 bases, with 9 bases between the two germline ends. This CDR3 is built from 13 residues. Germline V lookup: CDR1 MNHEY, CDR2 SVGAGI.

This clonotype was counted at least ten times. The rearrangement joins TRBV7-9 to TRBJ2-5; 10 bases agree with TRBD1. Germline lookup yields CDR1 SEHNR and CDR2 FQNEAQ (reference sequence). The length of the CDR3 is 16 residues. After removal of 2 bases from V and 5 bases from J, the junction contained 8 bases not matched to a gene. CDR3 nucleotides: TGTGCCAGCAGCTTATGGCCCGGGACAGGGGCGGAGACCCAGTACTTC. It specifies CASSLWPGTGAETQYF.

This clonotype was recorded at least ten times. The chain combines TRBV5-5 with TRBJ2-7, with 9 bases aligning to TRBD1. This CDR3 region has 16 residues. The V gene's germline CDR1 is SGHKS and CDR2 YYEKEE (reference sequence). The junction had 11 bases not matched to a gene; V was cut back by 4 bases and J by 3 bases. CDR3 sequence: CASSPVAGQGLYEQYF. CDR3 DNA sequence: TGTGCCAGCAGCCCTGTGGCGGGACAGGGTCTCTACGAGCAGTACTTC.

This clonotype turned up a few times. The chain combines TRBV30 with TRBJ1-5; 11 bases match TRBD1. Per the germline V gene, CDR1 is GTSNPN and CDR2 is SVGIG (reference sequence). The CDR3 runs 14 residues. Trimming cost V 5 bases and J 10 bases; bases outside gene matches: 10. The CDR3 sequence is CAWEPGQGVQPQHF. In nucleotides, the CDR3 is TGTGCCTGGGAACCGGGACAGGGGGTCCAACCCCAGCATTTT.

The CDR3 nucleotides read TGTGCCAGCAGTGAGCCAGCGGGGGGTACCTACGAGCAGTACTTC. Its protein is CASSEPAGGTYEQYF. V usage is TRBV25-1 and J usage is TRBJ2-7; 9 nucleotides agree with TRBD2. The V and J ends lost 3 bases and 2 bases, in that order; junction bases with no gene match: 5. From germline, CDR1 is MGHDK and CDR2 SYGVNS. The CDR3 runs to 15 residues.

The chain employs TRBV20-1 and TRBJ2-1; TRBD2 matches 14 bases. The V gene's germline CDR1 is DFQATT and CDR2 SNEGSKA (reference sequence). The trim removed 0 bases at V and 9 bases at J, leaving 13 bases unmatched. The CDR3 covers 18 residues. The CDR3 is CSARDLEATSGGAGEQFF. The CDR3 DNA follows: TGCAGTGCTAGAGACCTTGAAGCGACTAGCGGGGGGGCGGGTGAGCAGTTCTTC.

The chain uses TRBV7-9 and TRBJ2-3; no clear D. Trimming removed 1 base at V and 3 bases at J, with 8 bases between. Germline CDR1 is SEHNR and CDR2 is FQNEAQ (reference sequence). This CDR3 contains 14 residues. For the CDR3, the DNA is TGTGCCAGCAGCTTAGAATCCCAGACAGATACGCAGTATTTT. Protein: CASSLESQTDTQYF.

This clonotype was counted only a few times. The genes are TRBV6-1 and TRBJ1-6; D unresolved. The CDR3 has 13 residues. From germline, CDR1 is MNHNS and CDR2 SASEGT. With 1 base removed from V and 9 bases from J, the gap between germline ends came to 7 bases. CDR3 sequence (DNA): TGTGCCAGCAGTGAAGTAAAGGGTTCACCCCTCCACTTT. This translates into CASSEVKGSPLHF.

Turning to this clonotype: Since a much larger clone is just one base distant, this may be a read error. The V call is TRBV6-5, the J call TRBJ2-7, with 9 bases aligning to TRBD1. Germline CDR1 reads MNHEY; CDR2 reads SVGAGI. CDR3 length equals 15 residues. CDR3 protein: CARRYRDRVSYEQYF. CDR3 sequence (DNA): TGTGCCCGCAGGTACCGGGACAGGGTCTCCTACGAGCAGTACTTC.

This clonotype was seen many times. V and J are TRBV7-6 and TRBJ2-1, with TRBD2 matching 7 bases. This CDR3 has 15 amino acids. The junction had 4 bases not matched to a gene; V was cut back by 1 base and J by 4 bases. CDR1 is SGHVS, CDR2 FNYEAQ, per germline. CDR3 protein: CASSLGAGLYNEQFF. DNA for the CDR3: TGTGCCAGCAGCTTAGGAGCGGGATTATACAATGAGCAGTTCTTC. Together with reference TRBV7-6 and TRBJ2-1, the CDR3 gives the full variable domain: GAGVSQSPRYKVTKRGQDVALRCDPISGHVSLYWYRQALGQGPEFLTYFNYEAQQDKSGLPNDRFSAERPEGSISTLTIQRTEQRDSAMYRCASSLGAGLYNEQFFGPGTRLTVL.

This clonotype came up a few times. The missing conserved phenylalanine or tryptophan at the end of this CDR3 makes a read error likely. The chain couples TRBV12-3 or TRBV12-4 to TRBJ1-5; a weak D match, TRBD1 (6 bases). The CDR3 totals 18 residues. The CDR3 sequence: CASSQEWTRGPYNQPQHL. The CDR3 DNA follows: TGTGCAAGCAGTCAGGAGTGGACCAGGGGTCCGTACAATCAGCCCCAGCATTTA.